Below are 19 T cell receptor beta chains sequenced from a single sample in a study of blood T cell repertoires in COVID-19. Clones were read by immunoSEQ multiplex PCR, and TCRdb kept only the in-frame ones, dropping some. The profile shows about 200,000 clones, approximately 87% of them singletons. Sequences were obtained from peripheral blood. These TCRs come from a man aged 60 to 69 who had recovered from COVID-19.

This chain uses TRBV18 with TRBJ2-2, with TRBD1 matching 7 bases. The length of the CDR3 is 14 residues. The ends lost 5 bases at V and 4 bases at J; junction bases unmatched: 4. Germline V CDR1 and CDR2: KGHSH, LQKENI. CDR3 nucleotides: TGTGCCAGCTCAACGACAGGGAGCACCGGGGAGCTGTTTTTT. Protein sequence: CASSTTGSTGELFF.

CDR3 protein: CASSGLSRGGSTDTQYF. The CDR3 bases are TGTGCCAGCAGCGGACTTAGTCGCGGGGGTAGCACAGATACGCAGTATTTT. The chain joins TRBV7-2 to TRBJ2-3, with 7 bases matching TRBD2. The germline gives CDR1 SGHTA, CDR2 FQGNSA. The CDR3 loop spans 17 amino acids. V was clipped by 5 bases and J by 0 bases; unmatched bases: 11.

This clone came up a few times. The V call is TRBV18, the J call TRBJ1-4; TRBD1 aligns across 7 bases. The germline gives CDR1 KGHSH, CDR2 LQKENI. This CDR3 has 12 residues. After removal of 0 bases from V and 15 bases from J, the junction contained 4 bases not matched to a gene. DNA for the CDR3: TGTGCCAGCTCACCACCACAGGGGTGGATGTTTTTT. As protein: CASSPPQGWMFF.

The chain links TRBV7-3 to TRBJ2-7; no firm D call. V lost 5 bases and J 1 base, leaving 12 bases between the germline ends. Per the germline V gene, CDR1 is SGHTA and CDR2 is FQGTGA. CDR3 length equals 14 residues. The CDR3 is CASSTTATSYEQYF. CDR3 coding DNA: TGTGCCAGCAGCACCACAGCAACTTCCTACGAGCAGTACTTC.

CDR3 residues: CASSLFGRATYNEQFF. DNA of the CDR3: TGTGCCAGCAGCTTATTCGGGCGGGCTACATACAATGAGCAGTTCTTC. V gene TRBV12-1 combines with J gene TRBJ2-1; the table calls TRBD2, which could not be checked here. TRBV12-1 is classified as a pseudogene. The CDR3 is 16 amino acids.

This chain connects TRBV28 to TRBJ1-2; 12 nucleotides align to TRBD1. V dropped 11 bases and J dropped 4; count of bases not matched to a gene: 8. The CDR3 has 14 residues. Germline CDR1 is MDHEN and CDR2 is SYDVKM. The CDR3 here is CAAHGTGGVYGYTF. The CDR3 DNA reads as TGTGCCGCCCACGGGACAGGGGGCGTCTATGGCTACACCTTC.

The chain employs TRBV9 and TRBJ2-3; TRBD2 is a possible D gene (7 bases). V was clipped by 2 bases and J by 2 bases, with 15 bases between them. Looked up from germline, CDR1 is SGDLS and CDR2 is YYNGEE. The CDR3 has 16 amino acids. DNA for the CDR3: TGTGCCAGCAGCGTTGCTGCGGGGGCCCCCACAGATACGCAGTATTTT. It yields the protein CASSVAAGAPTDTQYF.

The chain employs TRBV9 and TRBJ2-2; 10 bases are a match to TRBD2. The junction had 8 bases not matched to a gene; V was cut back by 4 bases and J by 5 bases. CDR3 length: 16 amino acids. From germline, CDR1 is SGDLS and CDR2 YYNGEE. CDR3 nucleotide sequence: TGTGCCAGCAGCTTTCGACTAGCGGGTCCGACCGGGGAGCTGTTTTTT. This gives the protein CASSFRLAGPTGELFF.

The chain carries TRBV9 and TRBJ2-4; 7 bases fit TRBD2. The V gene's germline CDR1 is SGDLS and CDR2 YYNGEE. CDR3 length: 15 residues. The V segment lost 0 bases and the J segment 2 bases; nucleotides outside the gene matches: 2. The DNA of the CDR3 is TGTGCCAGCAGCGTAGGAGGGACTACCAAAAACATTCAGTACTTC. Translating gives CASSVGGTTKNIQYF. Supplemented by reference TRBV9 and TRBJ2-4, the full variable domain reads DSGVTQTPKHLITATGQRVTLRCSPRSGDLSVYWYQQSLDQGLQFLIQYYNGEERAKGNILERFSAQQFPDLHSELNLSSLELGDSALYFCASSVGGTTKNIQYFGAGTRLSVL.

The chain links TRBV12-5 to TRBJ2-5; D is uncertain. Germline CDR1 is LGHNT and CDR2 is FRNRAP. V lost 2 bases and J lost 1, with 23 bases in between. The CDR3 consists of 19 residues. CDR3: CASGLFLHYESHTQETQYF. The CDR3 DNA reads as TGTGCTAGTGGTTTGTTTCTGCACTACGAGTCGCACACCCAAGAGACCCAGTACTTC.

V and J are TRBV19 and TRBJ1-5; D gene ambiguous. Looked up from germline, CDR1 is LNHDA and CDR2 is SQIVND (reference sequence). The CDR3 loop spans 15 amino acids. Trimming pared 7 bases from V and 2 bases from J, leaving 15 bases between. CDR3 loop: CASIAPGRGNQPQHF. CDR3 in DNA: TGTGCCAGTATTGCTCCTGGGAGGGGCAATCAGCCCCAGCATTTT.

This chain links TRBV7-8 with TRBJ2-1; a possible D gene is TRBD2 (5 bases). V lost 5 bases to trimming and J lost 1 base, with 9 bases between them. CDR3 length: 14 amino acids. Germline V CDR1 and CDR2: SGHVS, FQNEAQ. This CDR3 reads CASSVGNSYNEQFF. The CDR3 DNA is TGTGCCAGCAGCGTCGGGAATTCCTACAATGAGCAGTTCTTC.

The chain joins TRBV27 to TRBJ1-3; D is unresolved. Germline assignment: CDR1 MNHEY and CDR2 SMNVEV (reference sequence). The CDR3 covers 16 residues. V was pared by 5 bases and J by 0 bases, with 14 bases between. The CDR3 DNA sequence: TGTGCCAGCAGTCTAGGACTGCCGAGCTCTGGAAACACCATATATTTT. Protein product: CASSLGLPSSGNTIYF.

This chain joins TRBV10-2 and TRBJ1-6; TRBD1 matches 7 bases. CDR1 is WSHSY, CDR2 SAAADI, per germline. The V segment lost 5 bases and the J segment 12 bases; nucleotides outside the gene matches: 10. This CDR3 has 14 residues. CDR3: CASSKGADIVPLHF. CDR3 sequence (DNA): TGCGCCAGCAGTAAGGGGGCGGATATTGTACCCCTCCACTTT.

In its sample, this clone was seen once. V is TRBV9 and J is TRBJ1-4; D might be TRBD1 (5 bases). The CDR3 runs to 15 residues. The germline V gene encodes CDR1 SGDLS and CDR2 YYNGEE. Deletions cut 3 bases from V and 7 bases from J, with 16 bases between. The CDR3 protein is CASSAQGFEGEKLFF. Here the CDR3 DNA reads TGTGCCAGCAGCGCGCAGGGTTTTGAAGGTGAAAAACTGTTTTTT.

This chain uses TRBV11-2 with TRBJ2-2, with unresolved D. The CDR3 has 14 residues. The V gene lost 6 bases and the J gene lost 2 bases, with 10 bases spanning the gap. The germline CDR1 and CDR2 sequences are SGHAT and FQNNGV. CDR3 in DNA: TGTGCCAGCAGTCCCACTATCAACACCGGGGAGCTGTTTTTT. Its translation is CASSPTINTGELFF.

The rearrangement links TRBV6-5 to TRBJ2-7, with 7 bases that match TRBD2. V shed 6 bases and J 3 bases; nucleotides not matched to a gene: 11. The CDR3 is made up of 15 amino acids. Germline V gene sequence: CDR1 MNHEY, CDR2 SVGAGI. In DNA, the CDR3 is TGTGCCAGCAGCCGGACGGCGGGAGACAACTACGAGCAGTACTTC. Protein sequence: CASSRTAGDNYEQYF.

CDR3 DNA sequence: TGTGCCAGCAGCAAATGGCGGATCGAGCAGTTCTTC. This translates into CASSKWRIEQFF. V gene TRBV21-1 combines with J gene TRBJ2-1; TRBD2, the table's D call, lacks a check against the DNA. TRBV21-1 is shown as a pseudogene. This CDR3 comprises 12 residues.

The chain joins TRBV2 to TRBJ1-1; no firm D call. Germline assignment: CDR1 SNHLY and CDR2 FYNNEI. V was cut by 7 bases and J by 0 bases, with 12 bases left in between. The CDR3 loop spans 14 amino acids. The DNA for the CDR3 is TGTGCCAGCATCGTATCCTATATGAACACTGAAGCTTTCTTT. The encoded protein is CASIVSYMNTEAFF. Supplemented by reference TRBV2 and TRBJ1-1, the full variable domain reads EPEVTQTPSHQVTQMGQEVILRCVPISNHLYFYWYRQILGQKVEFLVSFYNNEISEKSEIFDDQFSVERPDGSNFTLKIRSTKLEDSAMYFCASIVSYMNTEAFFGQGTRLTVV.